One T cell receptor beta chain is described in this entry. The sample comes from a study of blood T cells in healthy people across ages. V was pared by 0 bases and J by 4 bases, with 9 bases between. The CDR3 consists of 13 residues. CDR1 is DFQATT, CDR2 SNEGSKA, per germline (reference sequence). Sample-barcoded 5' priming and a J-beta primer mix drove a second PCR of about 6 to 11 cycles. Using its own MiXCR run on the 5' RACE reads, TCRdb lists one record per CDR3 protein. The table shows about 840,000 distinct CDR3 sequences, with about 27% occurring only once. The same data also contributed to another study, on T cells of mothers and their children.

Sample: blood. The V and J genes are TRBV20-1 and TRBJ1-2; no reliable D call. The receptor was isolated from a woman in her thirties or forties in good health. This CDR3 is CSARESGSYGYTF. In nucleotides, the CDR3 is TGCAGTGCTAGAGAGTCCGGGTCCTATGGCTACACCTTC.